This TCR beta chain was identified in a study of blood T cells in healthy people across ages. Study-level points and caveats: Unsorted PBMC material precluded a definitive naive versus antigen-experienced comparison. As naive T cell percentage varied, TCR beta diversity correlated strongly with it.

It was around 10 milliliters of peripheral blood that were drawn from each donor. Every sample gave at least 6 micrograms of total RNA when it was extracted. Remarks on this clonotype: Its antigen remains unknown.

With a J-beta primer mix and a sample-barcoded 5' primer, a second PCR ran about 7 to 11 cycles. TCRdb re-called the 5' RACE reads through MiXCR, storing one row per CDR3 protein. The sample has roughly 1.5 million distinct CDR3 sequences, 35% to 45% seen once. V was pared by 4 bases and J by 4 bases, with 10 bases of the junction left unmatched. The CDR3 runs 15 residues. CDR1 is SGHRS and CDR2 is YFSETQ in the germline V gene. Sample: blood. The sequence derives from a woman under 30 in good health. The rearrangement links TRBV5-1 to TRBJ1-1, with 7 positions matching TRBD1. In nucleotides, the CDR3 is TGCGCCAGCAGCCCCTTTGGAGCAGGGGGCACTGAAGCTTTCTTT. Amino acids: CASSPFGAGGTEAFF.